The rows below give T cell receptor beta chains drawn from one sample of a study of blood T cell repertoires in COVID-19. Clones were sequenced by immunoSEQ multiplex PCR, and TCRdb holds only the in-frame ones, with some missing. The sample contains approximately 110,000 clones, 75% to 90% of which appear only once. Sequencing used peripheral blood. Receptors originate from a woman older than 75 with COVID-19, enrolled during active disease. The CDR3 runs from the conserved cysteine through the conserved F or W. The D gene is left open where the match is weak. The size entry is marked missing in some rows and otherwise reads once, few, many or a size class.

TRBD2	once	TRBV6-6	TRBJ2-3	CASSYSAGGSDTQYF	TGTGCCAGCAGTTACTCGGCGGGAGGGTCAGATACGCAGTATTTT
-	-	TRBV9	TRBJ1-2	CASSESESPDYGYTF	TGTGCCAGCAGCGAATCGGAGAGTCCGGACTATGGCTACACCTTC
-	-	TRBV12-3/TRBV12-4	TRBJ1-2	CASTGTGFGYTF	TGTGCCAGCACGGGAACAGGGTTCGGCTACACCTTC
TRBD2	-	TRBV7-2	TRBJ2-1	CASSLATSGSFNEQFF	TGTGCCAGCAGCTTAGCGACTAGCGGGAGTTTCAATGAGCAGTTCTTC
-	-	TRBV13	TRBJ2-2	CASSPLGSGGGTGELFF	TGTGCCAGCAGTCCTCTAGGAAGCGGAGGAGGCACCGGGGAGCTGTTTTTT
TRBD2	-	TRBV5-1	TRBJ2-2	CASSLEGGPTIGELFF	TGCGCCAGCAGCTTGGAGGGAGGGCCTACTATCGGGGAGCTGTTTTTT
TRBD2	once	TRBV4-3	TRBJ2-1	CASSQDGTSGSPGEQFF	TGCGCCAGCAGCCAAGATGGTACTAGCGGGAGTCCAGGAGAGCAGTTCTTC
-	-	TRBV29-1	TRBJ1-4	CSAVGAGSEKLFF	TGCAGCGCCGTAGGGGCCGGGAGCGAAAAACTGTTTTTT
-	-	TRBV5-1	TRBJ2-2	CASSLTGGTGELFF	TGCGCCAGCAGCTTAACAGGCGGCACCGGGGAGCTGTTTTTT
-	-	TRBV19	TRBJ2-1	CASSIDNAYSYNEQFF	TGTGCCAGTAGTATAGATAACGCCTACTCCTACAATGAGCAGTTCTTC
-	-	TRBV7-2	TRBJ2-1	CASSLWASRYNEQFF	TGTGCCAGCAGCTTATGGGCTAGCCGCTACAATGAGCAGTTCTTC
TRBD2	few	TRBV5-8	TRBJ2-5	CASSGGLLAEPQETQYF	TGTGCCAGCAGCGGGGGGTTACTAGCGGAGCCTCAAGAGACCCAGTACTTC
TRBD2	-	TRBV7-9	TRBJ2-2	CASSKLAGYTGELFF	TGTGCCAGCAGCAAACTAGCGGGCTACACCGGGGAGCTGTTTTTT
-	-	TRBV7-9	TRBJ1-1	CASSPLPGRGGERSGAFF	TGTGCCAGCAGCCCCTTACCCGGTCGGGGGGGGGAGAGGTCAGGAGCTTTCTTT
TRBD1	-	TRBV19	TRBJ2-7	CASSPGGYEQYF	TGTGCCAGTAGTCCAGGGGGTTACGAGCAGTACTTC
TRBD1	-	TRBV27	TRBJ1-3	CASKPQGNSGNTIYF	TGTGCCAGCAAGCCACAGGGGAACTCTGGAAACACCATATATTTT
TRBD2	-	TRBV7-2	TRBJ2-1	CASSTGLAGRQFF	TGTGCCAGCAGCACGGGACTAGCGGGTAGGCAGTTCTTC
-	-	TRBV19	TRBJ1-2	CASSIGGYNYGYTF	TGTGCCAGTAGTATAGGCGGATATAACTATGGCTACACCTTC
TRBD1	-	TRBV6-5	TRBJ2-7	CASSYSTGQGTYEQYF	TGTGCCAGCAGTTACTCGACCGGACAGGGTACTTACGAGCAGTACTTC
TRBD1	few	TRBV27	TRBJ2-7	CASSLYRQGGGEQYF	TGTGCCAGCAGTCTTTACCGACAGGGGGGTGGCGAGCAGTACTTC
TRBD2	-	TRBV4-1	TRBJ2-3	CASSQEGLAASTDTQYF	TGCGCCAGCAGCCAAGAGGGACTAGCGGCTAGCACAGATACGCAGTATTTT
-	-	TRBV20-1	TRBJ2-1	CSASSIQDGSVGGEQFF	TGCAGTGCTAGTAGTATACAGGATGGTTCGGTTGGCGGTGAGCAGTTCTTC
-	few	TRBV5-4	TRBJ2-7	CASSLFGSTDEQYF	TGTGCCAGCAGCTTGTTTGGGAGTACGGACGAGCAGTACTTC
TRBD2	-	TRBV29-1	TRBJ2-1	CSVGGTISYNEQFF	TGCAGCGTTGGGGGGACTATCTCCTACAATGAGCAGTTCTTC
TRBD1	-	TRBV7-9	TRBJ1-2	CASSASDRGKGGYTF	TGTGCCAGCAGCGCTTCCGACAGGGGAAAGGGAGGCTACACCTTC
-	-	TRBV4-1	TRBJ2-5	CASSVARSSPETQYF	TGCGCCAGCAGCGTCGCCCGGTCCTCCCCTGAGACCCAGTACTTC
-	-	TRBV7-2	TRBJ2-3	CASSLGGLYTDTQYF	TGTGCCAGCAGCTTAGGCGGACTTTACACAGATACGCAGTATTTT